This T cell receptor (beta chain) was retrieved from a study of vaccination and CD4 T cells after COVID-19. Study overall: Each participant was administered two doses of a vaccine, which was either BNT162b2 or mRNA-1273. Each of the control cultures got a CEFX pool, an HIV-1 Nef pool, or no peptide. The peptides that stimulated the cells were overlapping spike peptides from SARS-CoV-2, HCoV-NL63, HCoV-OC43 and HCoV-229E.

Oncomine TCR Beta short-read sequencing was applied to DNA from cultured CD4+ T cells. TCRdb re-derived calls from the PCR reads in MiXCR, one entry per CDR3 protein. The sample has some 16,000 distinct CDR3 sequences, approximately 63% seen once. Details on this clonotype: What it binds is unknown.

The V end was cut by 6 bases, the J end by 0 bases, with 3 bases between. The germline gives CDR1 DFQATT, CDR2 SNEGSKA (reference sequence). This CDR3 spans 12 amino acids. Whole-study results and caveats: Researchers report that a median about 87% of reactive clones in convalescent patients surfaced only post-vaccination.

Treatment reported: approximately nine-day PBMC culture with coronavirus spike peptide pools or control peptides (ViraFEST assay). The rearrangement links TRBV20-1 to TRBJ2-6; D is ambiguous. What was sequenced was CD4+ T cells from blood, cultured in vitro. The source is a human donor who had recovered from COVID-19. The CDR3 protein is CSAGSGANVLTF. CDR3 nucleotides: TGCAGTGCGGGCTCTGGGGCCAACGTCCTGACTTTC.